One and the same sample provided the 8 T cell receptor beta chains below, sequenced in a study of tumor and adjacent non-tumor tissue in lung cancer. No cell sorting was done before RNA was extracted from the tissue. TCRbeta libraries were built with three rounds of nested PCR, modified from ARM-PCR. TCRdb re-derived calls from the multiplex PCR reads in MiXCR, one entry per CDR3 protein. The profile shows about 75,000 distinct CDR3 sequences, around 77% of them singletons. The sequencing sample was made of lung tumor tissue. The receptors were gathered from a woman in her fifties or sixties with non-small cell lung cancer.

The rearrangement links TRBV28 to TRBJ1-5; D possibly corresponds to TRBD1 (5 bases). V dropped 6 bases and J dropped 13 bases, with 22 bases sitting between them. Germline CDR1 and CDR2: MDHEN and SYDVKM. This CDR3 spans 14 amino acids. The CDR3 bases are TGTGCCAGCAGCCCCGGACCGGACAATCACCCTCAGCATTTT. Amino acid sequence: CASSPGPDNHPQHF.

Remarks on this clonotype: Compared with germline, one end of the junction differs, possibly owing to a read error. Here the CDR3 DNA reads TGTGCCGGCAGTTTACAGGACTGGGGTCAGCCACAGCATTTT. Its protein is CAGSLQDWGQPQHF. This sequence joins TRBV28 and TRBJ1-5, with D perhaps TRBD1 (5 bases). CDR1 MDHEN and CDR2 SYDVKM come from the germline V gene. CDR3 length: 14 residues.

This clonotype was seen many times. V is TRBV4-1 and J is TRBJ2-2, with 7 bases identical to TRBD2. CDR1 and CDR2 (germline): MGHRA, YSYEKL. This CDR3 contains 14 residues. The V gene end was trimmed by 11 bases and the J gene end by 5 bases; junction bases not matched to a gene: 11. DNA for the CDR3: TGCGCCGCTAGAGGAGCGGGGAAGACCGGGGAGCTGTTTTTT. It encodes CAARGAGKTGELFF.

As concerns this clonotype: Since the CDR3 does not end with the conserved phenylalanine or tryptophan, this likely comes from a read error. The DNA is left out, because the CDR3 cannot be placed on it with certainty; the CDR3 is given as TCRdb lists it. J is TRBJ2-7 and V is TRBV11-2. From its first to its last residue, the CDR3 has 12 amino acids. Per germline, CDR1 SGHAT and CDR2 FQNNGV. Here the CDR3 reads CASSISSTKQCL.

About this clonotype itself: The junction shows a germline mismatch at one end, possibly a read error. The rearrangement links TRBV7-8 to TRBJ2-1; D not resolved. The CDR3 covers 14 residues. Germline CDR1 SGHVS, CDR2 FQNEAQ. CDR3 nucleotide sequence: TGTGCCGGCAGCTTAGAGACTTGCTACAATGAGCAGTTCTTC. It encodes CAGSLETCYNEQFF.

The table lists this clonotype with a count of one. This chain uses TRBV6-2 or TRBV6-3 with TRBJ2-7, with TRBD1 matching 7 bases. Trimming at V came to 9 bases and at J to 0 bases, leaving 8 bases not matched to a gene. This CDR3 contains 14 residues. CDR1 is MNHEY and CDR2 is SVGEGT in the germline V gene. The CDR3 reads CARSHRDSSYEQYF. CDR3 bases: TGTGCCAGGAGTCACCGGGACAGCTCCTACGAGCAGTACTTC.

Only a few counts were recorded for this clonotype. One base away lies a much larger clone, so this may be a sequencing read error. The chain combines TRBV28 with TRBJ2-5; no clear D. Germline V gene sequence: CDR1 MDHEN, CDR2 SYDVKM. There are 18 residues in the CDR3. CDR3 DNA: TGTGTCAGCCAAACCGTAAGACAAGCTGGGTTGGTCGATGAGACCCAGTACTTC. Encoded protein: CVSQTVRQAGLVDETQYF.

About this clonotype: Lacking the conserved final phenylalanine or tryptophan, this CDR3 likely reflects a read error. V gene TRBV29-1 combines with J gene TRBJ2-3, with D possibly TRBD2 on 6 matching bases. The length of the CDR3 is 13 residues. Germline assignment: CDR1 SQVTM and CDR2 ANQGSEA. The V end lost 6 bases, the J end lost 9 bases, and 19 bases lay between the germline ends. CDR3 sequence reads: CSVVTGRGGTQYL. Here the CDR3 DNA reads TGCAGCGTGGTCACCGGGAGAGGAGGGACGCAGTATCTT.